This entry lists 9 T cell receptor beta chains sequenced from one sample in a study of OX40 agonist ivuxolimab in advanced cancers. Some clones are missing from TCRdb's copy, which holds only in-frame ones; the method was immunoSEQ multiplex PCR. In the table there are 95,000 to 150,000 clones, 75% to 90% of which are singletons. This specimen consisted of CD4+ or CD8+ T cells sorted from blood, obtained in a trial of the OX40 agonist ivuxolimab. Receptors originate from an adult with an advanced solid tumor such as melanoma, head and neck, liver or kidney cancer.

This chain links TRBV25-1 with TRBJ2-5; the D is unclear. The CDR3 length is 12 residues. Trimming left V 6 bases short and J 5 bases short, with 10 bases between. Germline V gene data show CDR1 as MGHDK and CDR2 as SYGVNS. The CDR3: CASSSQKETQYF. The DNA of the CDR3 is TGTGCCAGCAGCAGTCAGAAGGAGACCCAGTACTTC. Combining the CDR3 with reference TRBV25-1 and TRBJ2-5 gives the whole variable domain EADIYQTPRYLVIGTGKKITLECSQTMGHDKMYWYQQDPGMELHLIHYSYGVNSTEKGDLSSESTVSRIRTEHFPLTLESARPSHTSQYLCASSSQKETQYFGPGTRLLVL.

V and J are TRBV10-3 and TRBJ2-2; 12 bases agree with TRBD1. The length of the CDR3 is 15 residues. V was pared by 5 bases and J by 4 bases, with 2 bases of the junction left unmatched. The germline V gene encodes CDR1 ENHRY and CDR2 SYGVKD. The CDR3 DNA reads TGTGCCATCAGTCCGGGACAGGGGGCCACCGGGGAGCTGTTTTTT. Amino acids: CAISPGQGATGELFF.

The chain combines TRBV5-8 with TRBJ2-3, with D perhaps matching TRBD1 (5 bases). Trimming left V 7 bases short and J 5 bases short, with 14 bases between. CDR3 length equals 13 residues. Germline V gene lookup returns CDR1 SGHTS and CDR2 YDEGEE. The CDR3 nucleotides read TGTGCCAGCTCGACTTTAAGGGGAGATACGCAGTATTTT. The encoded protein is CASSTLRGDTQYF.

V usage is TRBV28 and J usage is TRBJ1-6; a weak D match, TRBD1 (6 bases). This CDR3 comprises 12 residues. Germline CDR1 and CDR2: MDHEN and SYDVKM. The CDR3, as DNA: TGTGCGTATGGACAGCATAATTCACCCCTCCACTTT. Amino acid sequence: CAYGQHNSPLHF.

The V gene is TRBV15, the J gene TRBJ2-5; D not resolved. The germline V and J ends were trimmed by 2 bases and 1 base, with 11 bases remaining between them. The CDR3 spans 15 residues. The germline CDR1 and CDR2 sequences are LNHNV and YYDKDF (reference sequence). This chain's CDR3 is CATSRTAAAQETQYF. The CDR3 DNA reads TGTGCCACCAGCAGAACGGCGGCAGCCCAAGAGACCCAGTACTTC.

The chain carries TRBV4-3 and TRBJ1-6, with a weak D call TRBD1 (5 bases). V was pared by 1 base and J by 8 bases, with 15 bases between. Per the germline V gene, CDR1 is LGHNA and CDR2 is YSLEER. The CDR3 length is 16 residues. The CDR3 DNA follows: TGCGCCAGCAGCCAAGGATATCAGGCAGGGCATTCACCCCTCCACTTT. The encoded protein is CASSQGYQAGHSPLHF.

The chain uses TRBV5-1 and TRBJ1-2; D remains unclear. The CDR3 contains 12 residues. The germline gives CDR1 SGHRS, CDR2 YFSETQ. Trimming pared 3 bases from V and 6 bases from J, leaving 9 bases between. CDR3 DNA: TGCGCCAGCAGCTCCCGCCAGCATGGCTACACCTTC. Its translation is CASSSRQHGYTF.

This chain connects TRBV6-6 to TRBJ2-5; TRBD2 matches at 12 bases. The last part of the DNA fits TRBJ2-7 better; the J call may be wrong. Germline V gene lookup returns CDR1 MNHNY and CDR2 SVGAGI (reference sequence). There are 16 residues in the CDR3. The CDR3 bases are TGTGCCAGCAGTTACTCCAGGACTAGCGGGGTCAACGAGCAGTACTTC. Its protein is CASSYSRTSGVNEQYF.

This clone has just one count. The V and J genes are TRBV6-5 and TRBJ1-1; a weak D match, TRBD1 (6 bases). The CDR3 runs to 14 residues. Germline values: CDR1 MNHEY, CDR2 SVGAGI. Trimming took off 6 bases at V and 9 bases at J, with 20 bases between the two ends. The CDR3 here is CASRAPGGQLKAFF. For the CDR3, the DNA is TGTGCCAGCAGAGCACCGGGGGGGCAACTTAAAGCTTTCTTT.